These 3 T cell receptor beta chains share one sample of origin, sequenced in a study of shared clonotypes between healthy human individuals. Generated by immunoSEQ multiplex PCR, the TCRdb table keeps only in-frame clones and is missing some. The sample contains approximately 87,000 clones, about 65% of which appear only once. Sequencing was done on a sample of memory CD8+ T cells sorted from blood. Subset indicated: CD45RO+ cells pooled with CCR7-negative TemRA cells. The origin of the receptors is a man aged 25-45 years in good health.

The V call is TRBV28, the J call TRBJ2-7; D is ambiguous. Trimming took off 11 bases at V and 5 bases at J, with 13 bases between the two ends. The CDR3 has 11 amino acids. Germline CDR1 is MDHEN and CDR2 is SYDVKM. The DNA for the CDR3 is TGTGCCGCCGTGACAAGCCACGAGCAGTACTTC. Its translation is CAAVTSHEQYF.

The chain employs TRBV7-9 and TRBJ2-1; tentatively, D is TRBD2 (6 bases). V lost 6 bases and J 0 bases, leaving 15 bases between the germline ends. The CDR3 is 16 amino acids. Germline-derived CDR1 and CDR2 are SEHNR and FQNEAQ (reference sequence). The CDR3 DNA follows: TGTGCCAGCAGTACCCCCTACGGGAGCTCCTACAATGAGCAGTTCTTC. Its protein product is CASSTPYGSSYNEQFF.

J is TRBJ1-2 and V is TRBV4-3, with 8 bases matching TRBD1. Trimming cost V 0 bases and J 3 bases; bases outside gene matches: 6. This CDR3 has 16 residues. Germline CDR1 and CDR2: LGHNA and YSLEER. The CDR3 DNA sequence: TGCGCCAGCAGCCAAGATCACAGGACAGGGTACTATGGCTACACCTTC. Its translation is CASSQDHRTGYYGYTF.